A single sample gave rise to the 8 T cell receptor beta chains below, sequenced in a study of cytomegalovirus exposure and HLA in healthy donors. In the PCR, 60 Vbeta and 13 Jbeta primers were used. Clones were sequenced by immunoSEQ multiplex PCR, and TCRdb holds only the in-frame ones, with some missing. The data show about 200,000 clones, around 79% seen once. The sequenced sample consisted of PBMCs. The receptor set was obtained from a woman in her twenties or thirties in good health and CMV-seropositive.

The chain employs TRBV5-8 and TRBJ2-5, with 7 bases fitting TRBD1. With V trimmed by 5 bases and J by 6 bases, 7 bases remained unmatched. Looked up from germline, CDR1 is SGHTS and CDR2 is YDEGEE. The CDR3 totals 13 residues. The CDR3 DNA follows: TGTGCCAGCAGGCCCACAGGGGACAAGACCCAGTACTTC. Amino acids: CASRPTGDKTQYF.

This chain connects TRBV9 to TRBJ2-4, with a weak D call TRBD2 (6 bases). The germline V gene encodes CDR1 SGDLS and CDR2 YYNGEE. The CDR3 is made up of 16 amino acids. Trimming left V 7 bases short and J 5 bases short, with 22 bases between. The CDR3 region has the DNA TGTGCCAGCGCTGGCCAGGGAACGGGAGCAGAAAACATTCAGTACTTC. Protein: CASAGQGTGAENIQYF. The variable domain in full, with the rest retrieved from reference TRBV9 and TRBJ2-4, is DSGVTQTPKHLITATGQRVTLRCSPRSGDLSVYWYQQSLDQGLQFLIQYYNGEERAKGNILERFSAQQFPDLHSELNLSSLELGDSALYFCASAGQGTGAENIQYFGAGTRLSVL.

V and J are TRBV19 and TRBJ2-1; 8 positions match TRBD2. The CDR3 runs to 15 residues. CDR1 LNHDA and CDR2 SQIVND come from the germline V gene (reference sequence). V trimming: 11 bases; J trimming: 0 bases; junction bases outside the gene matches: 9. The CDR3 protein is CASRLAQSSYNEQFF. As DNA, the CDR3 is TGTGCCTCTCGACTAGCGCAAAGCTCCTACAATGAGCAGTTCTTC.

The chain carries TRBV9 and TRBJ2-1, with D perhaps TRBD1 (5 bases). The CDR3 totals 14 residues. CDR1 SGDLS and CDR2 YYNGEE come from the germline V gene. The V end was cut by 4 bases, the J end by 5 bases, with 13 bases between. The CDR3 loop reads CASSSVWGNNEQFF. CDR3 nucleotide sequence: TGTGCCAGCAGCTCAGTGTGGGGCAACAATGAGCAGTTCTTC.

The rearrangement uses TRBV10-3 and TRBJ2-1; 7 nucleotides line up with TRBD2. V lost 8 bases and J lost 2; bases outside the gene matches: 9. The CDR3 runs 15 residues. In germline, CDR1 is ENHRY, CDR2 SYGVKD. This chain's CDR3 is CAIRTQRGTYNEQFF. CDR3 nucleotide sequence: TGTGCCATCCGAACACAGCGGGGAACCTACAATGAGCAGTTCTTC.

V usage is TRBV4-3 and J usage is TRBJ2-3; 7 nucleotides agree with TRBD1. The CDR3 runs 19 residues. Germline loops: CDR1 LGHNA, CDR2 YSLEER. Unmatched junction bases numbered 20, after V lost 4 bases and J lost 4 bases. CDR3 protein: CASSPWGRGRGGSADTQYF. CDR3 nucleotide sequence: TGCGCCAGCAGCCCGTGGGGAAGGGGGCGCGGAGGTAGTGCAGATACGCAGTATTTT.

This clone occurred a few times. V and J are TRBV18 and TRBJ1-2; D is unresolved. This CDR3 is built from 15 residues. Per germline, CDR1 KGHSH and CDR2 LQKENI. The V and J ends lost 3 bases and 8 bases respectively, with 19 bases between them. The DNA for the CDR3 is TGTGCCAGCTCACCCGAGAGCTCCGAGACTAGGGGCTACACCTTC. Residues: CASSPESSETRGYTF.

V usage is TRBV4-3 and J usage is TRBJ2-3; TRBD2 agrees at 8 bases. Germline loops: CDR1 LGHNA, CDR2 YSLEER. The J segment lost 10 bases and the V segment lost 1 base, leaving 10 bases of the junction unmatched. The CDR3 covers 15 residues. The CDR3: CASSQGPGGPSAQYF. CDR3 bases: TGCGCCAGCAGCCAAGGACCGGGAGGGCCCTCTGCGCAGTATTTT.